This T cell receptor (beta chain) derives from a study of T cells in localized non-small cell lung cancer (dated by TCRdb to about 2020). Describing the broader study: Comparing tumors with uninvolved tumor-adjacent lungs, the study looked at the T cell repertoires of fewer than 250 patients with early-stage NSCLC. All 250 or so NSCLC patients in the cohort were treatment-naive and had localized lung tumors that were resected. NSCLC patients had a mean age of roughly 66 years, and fewer than 150 were male and over 85 female.

Comment on this clone: Its antigen specificity is not known. No much larger clonotype is one base removed from it; base qualities were not supplied.

At diagnosis, tumor, uninvolved tumor-adjacent lung and peripheral blood were collected and then preserved as a mix of FFPE and fresh-frozen material. For TCR repertoire profiling, the blood samples were analyzed as peripheral blood mononuclear cells. TCR beta CDR3 regions were sequenced from DNA using the immunoSEQ Assay. In the paper's pipeline: T cell density was computed as TCR beta template counts normalized to usable DNA estimated by amplifying housekeeping genes. Using the preseqR package, richness was estimated by extrapolating to 120,000 templates for tissue samples and 400,000 templates for PBMC samples. Clonality was taken to be one minus Pielou's evenness. Tissue-enriched TCRs were identified by differential abundance testing using productive amino-acid clonotypes, minimum total count 5 and alpha 0.1. The Jaccard Index and the Morisita Overlap Index were used to measure how much the repertoires overlapped between compartments. GLIPH grouped TCR beta CDR3s together with public tetramer-defined viral CDR3s, and a viral motif had to include at least three viral sequences and show V-gene enrichment. Imported from immuneACCESS, the table was reduced by TCRdb to in-frame sequences with V and J called. These copies leave out some clones; in studies compared against another copy, an unresolved V gene accounts for under half, and the cause of the remainder is not known. The DNA gave D and trimming, while V, J and clone size come from that table. Across this sample there are about 91,000 clones, with over 80% seen only once. Jointly, the top ten make up about 16% of the sample.

General study outcomes and caveats: Longer overall survival was associated with higher blood T cell density, whereas shorter survival was associated with higher adjacent-lung clonality. Uninvolved tumor-adjacent lung showed the highest T cell clonality, higher than tumor, which suggests more focused antigenic responses in the uninvolved tumor-adjacent lung. Because of the exploratory design, TCR variables were selected using unadjusted p-values without false-discovery rate correction. Of the top 100 tumor clones, a median of roughly 56 were detected in paired uninvolved adjacent lung; roughly 26 were also among that lung's top 100. Because multi-region tumor sequencing was not done, intratumor heterogeneity could not be ruled out.

Sequenced material: peripheral blood, taken before any cancer treatment. This TCR was sampled from a man aged 35-75 years with stage I squamous cell lung carcinoma.

The DNA is as follows: TGTGCCACCAGCAGAGGAGGGAACACCGGGGAGCTGTTTTTT. This gives the protein CATSRGGNTGELFF. Rearrangement joined TRBV15 to TRBJ2-2, with the identity of the D gene unclear. V and J lose 1 base and 1 base, and a span of 4 bases separates them. From the cysteine through the phenylalanine, the CDR3 covers 14 amino acids. The kept DNA is CDR3 alone, 42 bases in frame from the first base. Looking up the germline V gene (reference sequence) yields CDR1 LNHNV and CDR2 YYDKDF. The CDR3, completed at both ends by the reference TRBV15 and TRBJ2-2 genes, gives the full variable domain DAMVIQNPRYQVTQFGKPVTLSCSQTLNHNVMYWYQQKSSQAPKLLFHYYDKDFNNEADTPDNFQSRRPNTSFCFLDIRSPGLGDTAMYLCATSRGGNTGELFFGEGSRLTVL.